This note documents a single TCR beta chain sequence. In this sample, this clonotype turned up many times. The antigen this receptor binds is unknown. Base qualities are missing; no much larger clone stands one base away. Only healthy Caucasian donors were included. The twin cohort consisted of three pairs of female monozygotic twins, all aged 18 to 29 years. The RNA used for TCR libraries was isolated from peripheral blood mononuclear cells. Libraries were made using 5' RACE. Instrument on record: Illumina HiSeq 2000. A universal primer binding site was introduced by template switching, and a unique molecular identifier was present in the final cDNA, enabling accurate counting of TCR cDNA molecules. First-strand cDNA for TCR alpha and beta chains was synthesized from specific primers in the conserved constant-segment region. To control for contamination, every cDNA library carried two barcodes: a SMART-Mk sample barcode plus Illumina barcodes. TruSeq adapter sequences along with Illumina sample barcodes were introduced in two successive PCR steps. TCR alpha and beta cDNA libraries were sequenced on the Illumina HiSeq platform with custom primers. The source study handled its data this way. MiGEC processed the raw reads to extract unique molecular identifiers, while MiXCR was used to determine the CDR3 positions. For each individual, recombination models were inferred using an EM algorithm with the repgenHMM and IGoR tools. Shared clonotypes were analyzed with the tcR package in R, and sharing was normalized by the product of cloneset sizes. To study raw recombination free of thymic and clonal selection effects, out-of-frame nonproductive sequences were analyzed. Using fastp at Q25 and MiXCR, TCRdb reprocessed the public reads and kept productive beta chains. Rows with one shared CDR3 protein collapse into an entry with the most common genes and DNA. In this record, the V and J calls reflect TCRdb's handling and not the investigators' own analysis. The sample has 700,000 or so distinct CDR3 sequences on record, less than 10% of them singletons. The top ten constitute 0.75% to 1% of the sample.

The sample belongs to a study of identical twins listed by TCRdb under 2016. Some background on the complete study: To test whether fetal clonotypes persist, this study deep-sequenced TCR alpha and beta repertoires from monozygotic twins, from unrelated adults of various ages, and from cord blood. To rule out contamination, replicate twin experiments were performed at different times with different library preparation protocols.

Taken from cysteine to phenylalanine, the CDR3 has 15 residues. The only DNA kept is the CDR3, 45 bases in frame from the first base. V gives up 4 bases and J gives up 5 bases, and the segment between their germline ends measures 16 bases. The germline V gene provides CDR1 SGHRS and CDR2 YFSETQ. The research as a whole found: A weaker excess of twin sharing was found in beta out-of-frame sequences because the signal-to-noise ratio was lowered by fewer shared sequences. Compared with coincidental sharing between unrelated individuals, out-of-frame TCR alpha sequences shared between twins showed an excess of sequences with low generation probability. Because the same donors could not be followed over many years, the conclusions relied on cross-sectional statistical analysis. Recombination models systematically underestimated out-of-frame TCR alpha sharing in monozygotic twins but agreed with sharing between unrelated individuals. Abundant cord blood beta clonotypes carried fewer insertions; young adult naive repertoires showed a weaker similar trend, while memory repertoires showed none. Zero-insertion analyses could be partly confounded by invariant T cells such as MAIT and iNKT, though diverse VJ usage argued against such confounding for most clonotypes.

These same records also appear under a second study, on yellow fever vaccine responses in identical twins. Reported in the second study: The authors reported that the T cell response to vaccination in identical twins appeared partly convergent and partly personalized. The study precisely tracked vaccine-responding T cell clones in identical twins.

The sequence is built from TRBV5-1 and TRBJ2-1, with a tentative D gene TRBD1 over 5 matching bases. Sequenced sample: PBMCs. The TCR originated in a woman aged 18-35 years in good health. The nucleotide sequence is TGCGCCAGCAGCCTCCGACAGACCCTCAACAATGAGCAGTTCTTC. This is translated as CASSLRQTLNNEQFF.